The rows below give T cell receptor beta chains drawn from one sample of a study of cytomegalovirus exposure and HLA in healthy donors. Measured with immunoSEQ multiplex PCR; TCRdb has only the in-frame clones, and not every one. The repertoire has about 220,000 clones, approximately 70% of them found once; the top ten carry 1.8%. The sample comprised PBMCs. The source is a woman in her 30s in good health and CMV-seronegative. Both conserved end residues are part of each CDR3. D genes are given only for firm matches. Rows give clone size only sometimes, using once, few, many, or a class for an expanded clone.

v_gene	d_gene	abundance	j_gene	CDR3aa	CDR3nt
TRBV6-4	TRBD1	.	TRBJ1-2	CASSDSEGALGYTF	TGTGCCAGCAGTGACTCTGAGGGGGCGCTTGGCTACACCTTC
TRBV5-1	TRBD2	.	TRBJ2-7	CASSSGGGGKASEQYF	TGCGCCAGCAGCTCGGGGGGTGGCGGCAAGGCGTCCGAGCAGTACTTC
TRBV18	TRBD2	.	TRBJ2-5	CASSAGVQETQYF	TGTGCCAGCTCGGCGGGGGTACAAGAGACCCAGTACTTC
TRBV6-6	.	.	TRBJ1-5	CASRSGGFDNQPQHF	TGTGCCAGCAGGTCCGGGGGTTTTGACAATCAGCCCCAGCATTTT
TRBV6-6	TRBD2	.	TRBJ2-1	CASSRTSGMGNEQFF	TGTGCCAGCAGTCGAACTAGCGGGATGGGCAATGAGCAGTTCTTC
TRBV6-5	.	.	TRBJ1-1	CASRGTNTEAFF	TGTGCCAGCAGGGGGACAAACACTGAAGCTTTCTTT
TRBV27	TRBD2	once	TRBJ2-3	CASRSGTITDTQYF	TGTGCCAGCAGGTCCGGGACTATCACAGATACGCAGTATTTT
TRBV18	.	.	TRBJ2-1	CASSPPVDIGEQFF	TGTGCCAGCTCACCTCCGGTGGACATAGGGGAGCAGTTCTTC
TRBV5-6	.	.	TRBJ2-2	CASSFQTGELFF	TGTGCCAGCAGCTTCCAGACCGGGGAGCTGTTTTTT
TRBV27	.	.	TRBJ1-2	CASSRDSYGYTF	TGTGCCAGCAGCAGAGACAGCTATGGCTACACCTTC
TRBV19	TRBD1	.	TRBJ2-2	CATTPGTGLFRNTGELFF	TGTGCCACTACCCCCGGGACAGGTTTATTTCGTAACACCGGGGAGCTGTTTTTT
TRBV2	.	.	TRBJ2-7	CASSRTGYEQYF	TGTGCCAGCAGTAGGACTGGCTACGAGCAGTACTTC
TRBV9	.	once	TRBJ2-1	CASSRLPAYNEQFF	TGTGCCAGCAGCAGACTCCCGGCCTACAATGAGCAGTTCTTC
TRBV27	TRBD1	.	TRBJ2-7	CASSTGTGGYEQYF	TGTGCCAGCAGTACCGGGACAGGGGGCTACGAGCAGTACTTC
TRBV7-9	TRBD1	.	TRBJ2-1	CSSSSDRVGYNEQFF	TGTTCCAGCAGCTCCGACAGGGTTGGCTACAATGAGCAGTTCTTC
TRBV5-1	TRBD2	.	TRBJ2-1	CASSPGGGSPQYEQFF	TGCGCCAGCAGCCCGGGAGGAGGTTCCCCTCAATATGAGCAGTTCTTC
TRBV6-5	TRBD1	.	TRBJ1-3	CASSDRVGNTIYF	TGTGCCAGCAGTGACAGGGTTGGAAACACCATATATTTT
TRBV30	TRBD1	.	TRBJ1-5	CAWSPGQGNQPQHF	TGTGCCTGGAGTCCGGGACAGGGTAATCAGCCCCAGCATTTT
TRBV11-2	TRBD1	few	TRBJ2-3	CASSLNRGVGDTQYF	TGTGCCAGCAGCTTGAACAGGGGTGTGGGAGATACGCAGTATTTT
TRBV2	.	.	TRBJ2-7	CASSAVSYEQYF	TGTGCCAGCAGTGCCGTCTCCTACGAGCAGTACTTC
TRBV5-1	TRBD2	few	TRBJ2-5	CASSLVGTSGQETQYF	TGCGCCAGCAGCTTGGTAGGGACTAGCGGACAAGAGACCCAGTACTTC
TRBV27	TRBD1	.	TRBJ1-1	CASSFTGGGAEAFF	TGTGCCAGCAGTTTTACAGGGGGTGGGGCTGAAGCTTTCTTT
TRBV30	.	.	TRBJ1-1	CAWRKDRTLNTEAFF	TGTGCCTGGAGAAAAGACAGGACTCTGAACACTGAAGCTTTCTTT
TRBV9	.	.	TRBJ2-2	CASSVEDSPGELFF	TGTGCCAGCAGCGTAGAGGATAGCCCCGGGGAGCTGTTTTTT
TRBV6-5	TRBD1	.	TRBJ1-2	CASSYLGQGEVGTF	TGTGCCAGCAGTTACTTAGGACAGGGGGAGGTTGGCACCTTC
TRBV6-1	TRBD1	.	TRBJ1-2	CASSTTRTGGYTF	TGTGCCAGCAGTACAACTCGGACAGGTGGCTACACCTTC
TRBV4-1	TRBD2	.	TRBJ2-1	CASSQEPGTSEYNEQFF	TGCGCCAGCAGCCAAGAACCCGGGACTAGCGAATACAATGAGCAGTTCTTC
TRBV27	.	.	TRBJ2-2	CASRTLGGQDTGELFF	TGTGCCAGCCGCACATTGGGGGGGCAAGACACCGGGGAGCTGTTTTTT
TRBV11-2	.	.	TRBJ2-7	CASSLEWQGVDEQYF	TGTGCCAGCAGCTTAGAGTGGCAGGGCGTCGACGAGCAGTACTTC
TRBV30	.	few	TRBJ1-1	CAWSETVNTEAFF	TGTGCCTGGAGCGAGACAGTGAACACTGAAGCTTTCTTT
TRBV5-8	TRBD1	.	TRBJ2-1	CASSPRDRVYNEQFF	TGTGCCAGCAGCCCCCGGGACAGGGTTTACAATGAGCAGTTCTTC
TRBV7-9	.	.	TRBJ1-6	CAINGQLNSPLHF	TGTGCCATCAATGGACAGTTGAATTCACCCCTCCACTTT
TRBV9	.	.	TRBJ1-2	CASSVAGGDRYGYTF	TGTGCCAGCAGCGTAGCTGGGGGGGATCGCTATGGCTACACCTTC
TRBV2	.	.	TRBJ1-1	CASSQNRGSGNTEAFF	TGTGCCAGCAGCCAAAATCGAGGGTCCGGGAACACTGAAGCTTTCTTT
TRBV18	.	few	TRBJ1-1	CASSPGRTEAFF	TGTGCCAGCTCACCAGGGAGGACTGAAGCTTTCTTT
TRBV6-5	TRBD2	.	TRBJ2-1	CASSPSGSSYNEQFF	TGTGCCAGCAGCCCTAGCGGGAGTTCCTACAATGAGCAGTTCTTC
TRBV27	TRBD1	.	TRBJ1-6	CASSFGQGYGSPLHF	TGTGCCAGCAGTTTCGGACAGGGTTATGGTTCACCCCTCCACTTT
TRBV27	.	.	TRBJ2-2	CASSPTGTGELFF	TGTGCCAGCAGCCCAACGGGGACCGGGGAGCTGTTTTTT
TRBV7-2	.	.	TRBJ1-2	CASSPPGGGGYTF	TGTGCCAGCAGCCCACCGGGGGGTGGTGGCTACACCTTC
TRBV11-3	TRBD1	.	TRBJ2-7	CASSSGQSDAYEQYF	TGTGCCAGCAGCTCGGGACAGTCGGACGCCTACGAGCAGTACTTC
TRBV7-9	TRBD1	.	TRBJ2-1	CASSLIGGAGNEQFF	TGTGCCAGCAGCTTAATAGGGGGCGCTGGGAATGAGCAGTTCTTC
TRBV7-2	TRBD1	.	TRBJ2-1	CASSLAAAGGNEQFF	TGTGCCAGCAGCTTAGCGGCGGCAGGGGGCAATGAGCAGTTCTTC
TRBV7-8	.	.	TRBJ2-1	CASSLEVGNEQFF	TGTGCCAGCAGCTTAGAAGTCGGGAATGAGCAGTTCTTC
TRBV4-1	.	.	TRBJ1-5	CASSQEILGANNRNQPQHF	TGCGCCAGCAGCCAAGAGATTTTGGGGGCCAATAATCGCAATCAGCCCCAGCATTTT
TRBV7-3	TRBD2	.	TRBJ2-5	CASSLNPGLAEETQYF	TGTGCCAGCAGCTTAAACCCTGGACTAGCGGAAGAGACCCAGTACTTC
TRBV5-4	TRBD2	.	TRBJ2-5	CASSLVGRGAEETQYF	TGTGCCAGCAGCTTGGTGGGGCGGGGGGCCGAGGAGACCCAGTACTTC